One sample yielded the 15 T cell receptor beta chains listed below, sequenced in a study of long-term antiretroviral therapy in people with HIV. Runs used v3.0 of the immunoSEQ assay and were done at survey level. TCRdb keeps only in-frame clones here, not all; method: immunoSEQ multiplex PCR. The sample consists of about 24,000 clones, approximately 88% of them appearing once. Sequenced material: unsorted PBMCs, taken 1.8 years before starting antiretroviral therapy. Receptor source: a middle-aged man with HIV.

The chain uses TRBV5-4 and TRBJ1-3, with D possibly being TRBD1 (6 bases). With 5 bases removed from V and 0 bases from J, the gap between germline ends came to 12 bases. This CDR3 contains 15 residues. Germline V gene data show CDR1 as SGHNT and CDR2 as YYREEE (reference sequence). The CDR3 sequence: CASSSGAHSGNTIYF. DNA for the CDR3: TGTGCCAGCAGTTCAGGGGCTCACTCTGGAAACACCATATATTTT.

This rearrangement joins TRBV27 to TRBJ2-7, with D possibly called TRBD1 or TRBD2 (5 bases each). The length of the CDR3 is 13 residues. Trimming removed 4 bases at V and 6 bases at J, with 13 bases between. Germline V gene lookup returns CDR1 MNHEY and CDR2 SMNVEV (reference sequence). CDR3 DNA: TGTGCCAGCAGTTCGGGACGTTTGGGCGAGCAGTACTTC. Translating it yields CASSSGRLGEQYF.

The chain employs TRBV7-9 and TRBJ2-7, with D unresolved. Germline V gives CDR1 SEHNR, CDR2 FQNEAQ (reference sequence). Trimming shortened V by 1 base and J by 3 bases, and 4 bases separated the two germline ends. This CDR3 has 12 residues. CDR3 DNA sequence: TGTGCCAGCAGCTTAGGGGTCTACGAGCAGTACTTC. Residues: CASSLGVYEQYF. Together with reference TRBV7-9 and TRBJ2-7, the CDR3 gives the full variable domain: DTGVSQNPRHKITKRGQNVTFRCDPISEHNRLYWYRQTLGQGPEFLTYFQNEAQLEKSRLLSDRFSAERPKGSFSTLEIQRTEQGDSAMYLCASSLGVYEQYFGPGTRLTVT.

CDR3 in DNA: TGTGCCATCAGTCCCAGGGGGCTGCAAGAGACCCAGTACTTC. This encodes CAISPRGLQETQYF. The gene calls are TRBV10-3 and TRBJ2-5; 8 bases map to TRBD1. This CDR3 is built from 14 residues. Germline V gene data show CDR1 as ENHRY and CDR2 as SYGVKD. The V and J ends lost 5 bases and 2 bases, in that order; junction bases with no gene match: 4.

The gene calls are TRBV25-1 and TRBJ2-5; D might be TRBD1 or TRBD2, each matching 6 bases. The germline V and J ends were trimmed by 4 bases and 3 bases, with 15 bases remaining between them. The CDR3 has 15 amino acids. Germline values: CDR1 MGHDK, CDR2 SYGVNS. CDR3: CASSVGGRGEETQYF. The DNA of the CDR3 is TGTGCCAGCAGTGTTGGGGGAAGGGGGGAAGAGACCCAGTACTTC.

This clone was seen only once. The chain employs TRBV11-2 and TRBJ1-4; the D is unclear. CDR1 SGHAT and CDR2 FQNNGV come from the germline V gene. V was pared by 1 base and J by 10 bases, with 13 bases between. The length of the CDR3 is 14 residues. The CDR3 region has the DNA TGTGCCAGCAGCTTAGGAGGTCTTCGGGGAAAACTGTTTTTT. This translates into CASSLGGLRGKLFF.

CDR3 region: CASSRTISGGYEQYF. The DNA of the CDR3 is TGTGCCAGCTCACGTACAATCAGCGGAGGCTACGAGCAGTACTTC. The chain carries TRBV18 and TRBJ2-7; D possibly corresponds to TRBD2 (5 bases). This CDR3 region has 15 residues. V shed 4 bases and J shed 3 bases, with 16 bases lying between them. Germline loops: CDR1 KGHSH, CDR2 LQKENI.

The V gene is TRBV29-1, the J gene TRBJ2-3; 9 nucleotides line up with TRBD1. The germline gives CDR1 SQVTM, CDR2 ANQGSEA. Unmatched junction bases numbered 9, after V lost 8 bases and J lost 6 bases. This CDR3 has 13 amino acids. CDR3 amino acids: CSWDRVRPDTQYF. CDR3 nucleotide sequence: TGCAGCTGGGACAGGGTCCGGCCCGATACGCAGTATTTT.

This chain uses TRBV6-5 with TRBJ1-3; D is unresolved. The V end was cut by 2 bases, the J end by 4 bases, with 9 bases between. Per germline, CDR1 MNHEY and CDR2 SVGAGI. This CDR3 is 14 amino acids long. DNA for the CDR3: TGTGCCAGCAGTTACGGGCAGGCGGGAAACACCATATATTTT. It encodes CASSYGQAGNTIYF.

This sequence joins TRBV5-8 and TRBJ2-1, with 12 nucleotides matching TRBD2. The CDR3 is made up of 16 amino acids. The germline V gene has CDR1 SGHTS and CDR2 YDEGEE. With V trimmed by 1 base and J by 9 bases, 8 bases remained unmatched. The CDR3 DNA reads TGTGCCAGCAGCTTGCGGTCTAGCGGGAGGGCCCCTGAGCAGTTCTTC. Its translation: CASSLRSSGRAPEQFF.

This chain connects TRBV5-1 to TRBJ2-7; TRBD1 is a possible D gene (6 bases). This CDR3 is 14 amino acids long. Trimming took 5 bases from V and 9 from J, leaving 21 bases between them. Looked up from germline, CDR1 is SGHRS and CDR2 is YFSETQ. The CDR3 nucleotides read TGCGCCAGCAGTCAGTCAGGGGATTCGAGGGCGCAGTACTTC. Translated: CASSQSGDSRAQYF.

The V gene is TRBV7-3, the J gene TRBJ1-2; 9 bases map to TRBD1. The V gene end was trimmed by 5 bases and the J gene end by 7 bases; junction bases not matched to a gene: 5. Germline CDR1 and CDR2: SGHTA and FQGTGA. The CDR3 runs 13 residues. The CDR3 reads CASSRTGGSGYTF. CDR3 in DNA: TGTGCCAGCAGCCGCACAGGGGGCTCTGGCTACACCTTC.

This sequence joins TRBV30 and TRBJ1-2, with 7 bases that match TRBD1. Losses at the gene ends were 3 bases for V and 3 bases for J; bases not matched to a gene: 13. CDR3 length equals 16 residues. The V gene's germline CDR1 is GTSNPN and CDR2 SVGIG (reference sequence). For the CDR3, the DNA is TGTGCCTGGAGAAAAACCGGGACAGTCGCTTACTATGGCTACACCTTC. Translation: CAWRKTGTVAYYGYTF.

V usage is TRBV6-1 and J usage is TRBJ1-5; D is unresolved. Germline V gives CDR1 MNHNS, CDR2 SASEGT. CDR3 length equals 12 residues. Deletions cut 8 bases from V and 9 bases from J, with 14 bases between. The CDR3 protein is CASREGFRPQHF. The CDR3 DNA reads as TGTGCCAGCCGGGAGGGCTTTCGGCCCCAGCATTTT.

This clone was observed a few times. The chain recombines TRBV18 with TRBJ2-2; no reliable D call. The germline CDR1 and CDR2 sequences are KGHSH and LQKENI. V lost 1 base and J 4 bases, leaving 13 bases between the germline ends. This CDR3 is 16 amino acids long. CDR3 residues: CASSPLAHWGTGELFF. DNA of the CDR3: TGTGCCAGCTCACCACTCGCCCACTGGGGCACCGGGGAGCTGTTTTTT.